A single sample gave rise to the 31 T cell receptor beta chains below, sequenced in a study of T cell changes during pregnancy in multiple sclerosis. Sequencing used immunoSEQ multiplex PCR; TCRdb keeps in-frame clones, though not all of them. The table shows some 100,000 clones, with 94% occurring only once. Sequencing was performed on peripheral blood, taken before pregnancy. The origin of the receptors is a female donor with multiple sclerosis, enrolled in a pregnancy study.

V and J are TRBV5-4 and TRBJ2-2; perhaps TRBD2 as D (6 bases). Germline V gives CDR1 SGHNT, CDR2 YYREEE (reference sequence). V was pared by 4 bases and J by 4 bases, with 20 bases between. This CDR3 contains 17 residues. The CDR3 is CASSPLLAVRGTGELFF. CDR3 coding DNA: TGTGCCAGCAGCCCCCTCTTAGCGGTTCGTGGCACCGGGGAGCTGTTTTTT.

The rearrangement links TRBV29-1 to TRBJ1-2; a possible D gene is TRBD1 (6 bases). The CDR3 totals 11 residues. Germline V gives CDR1 SQVTM, CDR2 ANQGSEA. V was trimmed by 5 bases and J by 6 bases, leaving 10 bases between them. CDR3 in DNA: TGCAGCGTTTACAGGGAACATGGCTACACCTTC. Its translation is CSVYREHGYTF.

The rearrangement links TRBV28 to TRBJ2-7; 8 nucleotides align to TRBD2. The CDR3 loop spans 16 amino acids. Looked up from germline, CDR1 is MDHEN and CDR2 is SYDVKM. V lost 5 bases to trimming and J lost 2 bases; unmatched junction nucleotides: 11. CDR3: CASSPTGGPPAYEQYF. The CDR3, as DNA: TGTGCCAGCAGTCCTACGGGGGGGCCCCCAGCCTACGAGCAGTACTTC.

V is TRBV2 and J is TRBJ1-5; D remains unclear. Trimming pared 4 bases from V and 7 bases from J, leaving 11 bases between. The germline V gene has CDR1 SNHLY and CDR2 FYNNEI. The CDR3 is 13 amino acids. The CDR3 region is CASSATPRQPQHF. For the CDR3, the DNA is TGTGCCAGCAGTGCAACCCCCAGGCAGCCCCAGCATTTT.

The rearrangement links TRBV2 to TRBJ1-4; 9 nucleotides align to TRBD1. The length of the CDR3 is 16 residues. The germline gives CDR1 SNHLY, CDR2 FYNNEI. V trimming: 4 bases; J trimming: 1 base; junction bases outside the gene matches: 4. CDR3 loop: CASSAGQGRTNEKLFF. The CDR3 DNA is TGTGCCAGCAGTGCCGGACAGGGGAGAACTAATGAAAAACTGTTTTTT.

The chain's CDR3 is CASSNDRAMNTEAFF. CDR3 in DNA: TGTGCCAGCAGCAACGACAGGGCTATGAACACTGAAGCTTTCTTT. The chain is built from TRBV21-1 and TRBJ1-1; TRBD1 was called by the table and not checked on the DNA. TRBV21-1 counts as a pseudogene. The CDR3 extends over 15 amino acids.

Only one count was recorded for this clone. The rearrangement uses TRBV9 and TRBJ2-7; 9 bases match TRBD1. Looked up from germline, CDR1 is SGDLS and CDR2 is YYNGEE. CDR3 length: 17 amino acids. The ends lost 4 bases at V and 5 bases at J; junction bases unmatched: 16. The CDR3 loop reads CASSPKPWTGESHEQYF. For the CDR3, the DNA is TGTGCCAGCAGCCCCAAACCTTGGACAGGGGAGTCCCACGAGCAGTACTTC.

The chain has TRBV28 and TRBJ1-4; D gene unclear. The CDR3 is 14 residues long. Germline CDR1 is MDHEN and CDR2 is SYDVKM. V dropped 2 bases and J dropped 2 bases, with 6 bases sitting between them. The CDR3, as DNA: TGTGCCAGCAGTTTAGGGCGCACTAATGAAAAACTGTTTTTT. This encodes CASSLGRTNEKLFF. Full variable domain (missing parts from reference TRBV28 and TRBJ1-4): DVKVTQSSRYLVKRTGEKVFLECVQDMDHENMFWYRQDPGLGLRLIYFSYDVKMKEKGDIPEGYSVSREKKERFSLILESASTNQTSMYLCASSLGRTNEKLFFGSGTQLSVL.

The chain recombines TRBV12-5 with TRBJ1-3; no reliable D call. V dropped 6 bases and J dropped 3 bases, with 6 bases sitting between them. Germline V gives CDR1 LGHNT, CDR2 FRNRAP. The CDR3 loop spans 12 amino acids. The CDR3 sequence: CASGQNGNTIYF. CDR3 DNA: TGTGCTAGTGGCCAGAATGGAAACACCATATATTTT.

The chain employs TRBV6-5 and TRBJ2-7, with a weak D call TRBD1 (5 bases). Germline V gene lookup returns CDR1 MNHEY and CDR2 SVGAGI. The CDR3 sequence is 13 residues long. V dropped 0 bases and J dropped 2 bases, with 5 bases sitting between them. CDR3 in amino acids: CASSYSTAYEQYF. As DNA, the CDR3 is TGTGCCAGCAGTTACTCGACAGCCTACGAGCAGTACTTC.

The rearrangement uses TRBV19 and TRBJ2-7, with 8 bases identical to TRBD1. Trimming took 5 bases from V and 2 from J; bases not matched to a gene: 20. Germline CDR1 LNHDA, CDR2 SQIVND (reference sequence). This CDR3 spans 19 amino acids. DNA of the CDR3: TGTGCCAGTAGTGGGGGACAGGTACTACTCGATTACCCTACCTACGAGCAGTACTTC. Its translation: CASSGGQVLLDYPTYEQYF.

This chain connects TRBV18 to TRBJ2-7; 7 positions match TRBD1. V lost 4 bases to trimming and J lost 2 bases; unmatched junction nucleotides: 8. Looked up from germline, CDR1 is KGHSH and CDR2 is LQKENI. CDR3 length equals 15 residues. CDR3 sequence: CASSQDRSVAYEQYF. The CDR3 nucleotides read TGTGCCAGCTCACAGGACAGGTCGGTAGCCTACGAGCAGTACTTC.

This chain uses TRBV5-4 with TRBJ1-2; 10 bases fit TRBD1. V dropped 3 bases and J dropped 1; count of bases not matched to a gene: 3. The CDR3 totals 15 residues. CDR1 and CDR2 from the germline V gene are SGHNT and YYREEE (reference sequence). The CDR3 loop reads CASSSRDRGNYGYTF. For the CDR3, the DNA is TGTGCCAGCAGCTCCCGGGACAGGGGTAACTATGGCTACACCTTC.

CDR3 in DNA: TGTGCCAGCAGCTTGTTCGGGTTGGCTAACTATGGCTACACCTTC. Protein sequence: CASSLFGLANYGYTF. The V gene is TRBV5-6, the J gene TRBJ1-2; D ambiguous. The germline CDR1 and CDR2 sequences are SGHDT and YYEEEE. CDR3 length equals 15 residues. V lost 1 base to trimming and J lost 0 bases, with 10 bases between them.

This rearrangement joins TRBV10-2 to TRBJ1-1; maybe TRBD1 (6 bases). Germline V gene data show CDR1 as WSHSY and CDR2 as SAAADI. Trimming removed 5 bases from V and 2 bases from J, with 24 bases in between. The CDR3 is 18 residues long. The CDR3 DNA sequence: TGCGCCAGCAGTAAAGGGGTTGGGGCAGGGGCGTTAAACACTGAAGCTTTCTTT. Its translation is CASSKGVGAGALNTEAFF.

The CDR3 reads CSVGRTSGSDEQFF. The CDR3, as DNA: TGCAGCGTCGGACGGACTAGCGGGAGCGATGAGCAGTTCTTC. This chain links TRBV29-1 with TRBJ2-1, with TRBD2 matching 13 bases. The germline V gene has CDR1 SQVTM and CDR2 ANQGSEA. The CDR3 is 14 residues long. V lost 6 bases to trimming and J lost 8 bases; unmatched junction nucleotides: 7.

J is TRBJ2-3 and V is TRBV9; 9 bases fit TRBD2. Per the germline V gene, CDR1 is SGDLS and CDR2 is YYNGEE. This CDR3 has 15 residues. J lost 0 bases, V lost 5 bases, and 4 bases had no gene match. The DNA of the CDR3 is TGTGCCAGCAGGCGTAGCGGGAGTAGCACAGATACGCAGTATTTT. It codes for CASRRSGSSTDTQYF. The whole variable domain, remainder taken from reference TRBV9 and TRBJ2-3, is DSGVTQTPKHLITATGQRVTLRCSPRSGDLSVYWYQQSLDQGLQFLIQYYNGEERAKGNILERFSAQQFPDLHSELNLSSLELGDSALYFCASRRSGSSTDTQYFGPGTRLTVL.

This sequence joins TRBV5-1 and TRBJ1-5, with D possibly TRBD1 on 5 matching bases. CDR3 length: 15 amino acids. The V end lost 0 bases, the J end lost 1 base, and 8 bases lay between the germline ends. The germline V gene encodes CDR1 SGHRS and CDR2 YFSETQ. CDR3 bases: TGCGCCAGCAGCTTGGCGGGGGGGAGCAATCAGCCCCAGCATTTT. Amino acid sequence: CASSLAGGSNQPQHF.

The sample holds a few counts of this clone. The J gene is TRBJ1-5, the V gene TRBV2; D is ambiguous. Germline-derived CDR1 and CDR2 are SNHLY and FYNNEI. The CDR3 loop spans 14 amino acids. The V end lost 4 bases, the J end lost 5 bases, and 12 bases lay between the germline ends. The CDR3 region has the DNA TGTGCCAGCAGTGGTGACACCTTTTATCAGCCCCAGCATTTT. Its translation is CASSGDTFYQPQHF.

This sequence joins TRBV27 and TRBJ2-1; D uncertain. The V and J ends lost 5 bases and 0 bases respectively, with 14 bases between them. Per germline, CDR1 MNHEY and CDR2 SMNVEV (reference sequence). This CDR3 comprises 16 residues. The CDR3, as DNA: TGTGCCAGCAGTACCCGACTCCAGAGCTCCTACAATGAGCAGTTCTTC. Its translation is CASSTRLQSSYNEQFF.

V gene TRBV5-5 combines with J gene TRBJ1-5, with 8 bases aligning to TRBD1. Germline trimming cut 4 bases from V and 4 bases from J; bases unmatched to any gene: 7. The germline V gene encodes CDR1 SGHKS and CDR2 YYEKEE (reference sequence). CDR3 length: 15 residues. The CDR3 sequence is CASSAATGGNQPQHF. The CDR3, as DNA: TGTGCCAGCAGCGCCGCAACAGGGGGGAATCAGCCCCAGCATTTT. The full variable domain, rest sourced from reference TRBV5-5 and TRBJ1-5, is DAGVTQSPTHLIKTRGQQVTLRCSPISGHKSVSWYQQVLGQGPQFIFQYYEKEERGRGNFPDRFSARQFPNYSSELNVNALLLGDSALYLCASSAATGGNQPQHFGDGTRLSIL.

J is TRBJ2-1 and V is TRBV4-3; 8 bases align to TRBD2. Germline lookup yields CDR1 LGHNA and CDR2 YSLEER. The ends lost 3 bases at V and 7 bases at J; junction bases unmatched: 5. CDR3 size: 14 residues. CDR3 in amino acids: CASSQGLELNEQFF. The CDR3 DNA sequence: TGCGCCAGCAGCCAGGGACTAGAGTTAAATGAGCAGTTCTTC.

This rearrangement joins TRBV4-2 to TRBJ1-1; TRBD1 agrees at 9 bases. Germline assignment: CDR1 LGHNA and CDR2 YNFKEQ. There are 12 residues in the CDR3. The V segment lost 3 bases and the J segment 11 bases; nucleotides outside the gene matches: 4. The CDR3 protein is CASSQGGQGAFF. In nucleotides, the CDR3 is TGTGCCAGCAGCCAGGGGGGACAGGGTGCTTTCTTT.

The rearrangement links TRBV30 to TRBJ1-2, with TRBD1 matching over 8 bases. Germline V gene lookup returns CDR1 GTSNPN and CDR2 SVGIG (reference sequence). This CDR3 is built from 14 residues. Trimming took 3 bases from V and 4 from J; bases not matched to a gene: 7. The CDR3 nucleotides are TGTGCCTGGAGGACGAACAGGGGGTCCTATGGCTACACCTTC. Translated, it gives CAWRTNRGSYGYTF.

The V and J genes are TRBV19 and TRBJ2-4; 14 bases fit TRBD2. Germline values: CDR1 LNHDA, CDR2 SQIVND (reference sequence). Trimming removed 7 bases from V and 6 bases from J; junction bases left unmatched: 14. The CDR3 contains 18 residues. CDR3 protein: CASKPMGTSGRAGNIQYF. CDR3 sequence (DNA): TGTGCCAGTAAACCGATGGGGACTAGCGGGAGAGCTGGAAACATTCAGTACTTC.

The genes are TRBV28 and TRBJ2-7; tentatively, D is TRBD1 (5 bases). Germline values: CDR1 MDHEN, CDR2 SYDVKM. Between the trimmed V and J ends, which lost 4 bases and 3 bases, there was a span of 19 bases. This CDR3 is built from 16 residues. CDR3 bases: TGTGCCAGCAGTTCCCCGCAGGGTAGAAGGGTCTACGAGCAGTACTTC. This encodes CASSSPQGRRVYEQYF.

The V and J genes are TRBV11-2 and TRBJ2-1; the match to TRBD2 covers 8 bases. V shed 1 base, J shed 7 bases, and the junction held 9 bases outside the gene matches. CDR1 and CDR2 from the germline V gene are SGHAT and FQNNGV. The CDR3 is made up of 16 amino acids. This CDR3 reads CASSLVTGRAGNEQFF. The CDR3, as DNA: TGTGCCAGCAGCTTAGTGACCGGGAGGGCCGGTAATGAGCAGTTCTTC.

V gene TRBV11-3 combines with J gene TRBJ1-3; D ambiguous. This CDR3 has 16 residues. The germline V gene encodes CDR1 SGHNT and CDR2 YENEEA. Trimming shortened V by 7 bases and J by 3 bases, and 19 bases separated the two germline ends. The CDR3 loop is CASILRRSANGNTIYF. The CDR3 nucleotides read TGTGCCAGCATTCTTCGGAGGAGCGCAAATGGAAACACCATATATTTT.

V and J are TRBV5-1 and TRBJ2-7; 7 positions agree with TRBD1. V lost 0 bases and J lost 2; bases outside the gene matches: 2. CDR1 and CDR2 from the germline V gene are SGHRS and YFSETQ. This CDR3 has 14 amino acids. In DNA form, the CDR3 reads TGCGCCAGCAGCTTGGACAGGGGCACCTACGAGCAGTACTTC. Its translation is CASSLDRGTYEQYF.

This chain links TRBV11-1 with TRBJ1-2, with 9 bases aligning to TRBD1. Germline CDR1 SGHAT, CDR2 FQDESV (reference sequence). The CDR3 has 13 amino acids. J was trimmed by 8 bases and V by 5 bases; bases with no gene match: 6. The CDR3 DNA is TGTGCCAGCAGCGAGGGACAGGGCTCCGGCTACACCTTC. Its translation is CASSEGQGSGYTF.

CDR3 sequence: CASSSGTGVWNEQFF. The CDR3 coding sequence is TGTGCCAGCAGCTCAGGGACAGGGGTTTGGAATGAGCAGTTCTTC. This chain links TRBV7-9 with TRBJ2-1; 10 nucleotides align to TRBD1. The germline V gene encodes CDR1 SEHNR and CDR2 FQNEAQ (reference sequence). CDR3 length: 15 residues. V shed 4 bases and J 7 bases; nucleotides not matched to a gene: 7.